This T cell receptor (beta chain) emerged from a study of primary melanoma T cells and metastatic recurrence (dated by TCRdb to about 2020). With regard to the full study: The cohort consisted of just under 200 primary melanomas of stage T2 to T4, each more than 1 mm thick. The study tested whether T-cell fraction and T-cell repertoire clonality in primary melanoma tumors predicted patient outcome. Progression-free survival was the clinical outcome compared against the T-cell fraction measured by TCR beta sequencing. Histopathological grading of tumor-infiltrating lymphocytes was compared with the sequencing-derived T-cell fraction.

The study at large found these results: Regardless of nodal disease, mitotic rate or ulceration status, a T-cell fraction above 20% appeared to be protective. An effective T-cell-mediated antitumor response in primary melanoma was presented by the authors only as a suggestion rather than as a demonstrated mechanism. Progression-free survival was reportedly predicted by the tumor T-cell fraction independently of age, mitotic rate, ulceration and thickness. Reportedly, adding T-cell fraction to tumor thickness improved progression-free survival prediction more than adding any other histopathological variable did.

A remark on this clone: Its antigen has not been determined. Base qualities are not recorded, but no much larger clone differs from it by a single base.

The CDR3, from cysteine to phenylalanine, totals 14 residues. The CDR3 DNA has 42 bases and is translated from base 1. V and J lose 5 bases and 5 bases, and a span of 15 bases separates them. CDR1 and CDR2 were assigned from the germline V gene as SGHNT and YENEEA. The patients had surgically resected primary melanoma that was considered potentially curable but at risk of metastatic recurrence. Receptor libraries were prepared by the immunoSEQ multiplex PCR assay. Primary melanoma tumor tissue underwent high-throughput sequencing of the T-cell receptor beta chain. Regarding the original processing steps: Repertoire analyses included TCRB CDR3 sharing between samples and the distribution of insertions and deletions. A gradient-boosted model ranked how well the T-cell fraction predicted outcome compared with histopathological variables. TCRdb's version of the immuneACCESS table is confined to in-frame rearrangements and falls short of the full clone set. An unresolved V gene accounts for under half of the shortfall where checked; the remainder is of unknown origin. V and J calls and clone size are copied from that table; D and trimming were computed from the DNA. The sample table records about 1,100 clones; around 90% of these occur just once. Of the sample, about a third is held by the ten largest clones.

The chain uses TRBV11-3 and TRBJ1-1; TRBD1 is a possible D gene, resting on 5 matching bases. The TCR sequence derives from a human donor with melanoma. The sample consisted of melanoma tumor tissue. The encoded CDR3 is CASSPTGGWTEAFF. In nucleotide form, the sequence is TGTGCCAGCAGCCCAACCGGGGGATGGACTGAAGCTTTCTTT.